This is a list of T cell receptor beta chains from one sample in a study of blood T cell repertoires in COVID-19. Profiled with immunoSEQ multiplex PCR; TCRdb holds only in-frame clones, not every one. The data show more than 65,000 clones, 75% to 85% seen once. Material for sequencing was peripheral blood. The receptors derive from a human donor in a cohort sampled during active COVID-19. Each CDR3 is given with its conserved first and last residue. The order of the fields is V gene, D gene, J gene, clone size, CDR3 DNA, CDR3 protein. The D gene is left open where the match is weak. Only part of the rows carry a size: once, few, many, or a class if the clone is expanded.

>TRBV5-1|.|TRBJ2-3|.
TGCGCCAGCAGCTTGCGGTCAGGGTTCACAGATACGCAGTATTTT
CASSLRSGFTDTQYF
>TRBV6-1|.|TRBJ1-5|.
TGTGCCAGCAGTGAAGGGATAGGAGGGGGCAATCAGCCCCAGCATTTT
CASSEGIGGGNQPQHF
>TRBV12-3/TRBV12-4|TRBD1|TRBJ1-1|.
TGTGCCAGCAGACCCGACAGGGGCACTGAAGCTTTCTTT
CASRPDRGTEAFF
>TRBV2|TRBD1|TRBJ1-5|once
TGTGCCAGCAGTGAAGACGTTACAGGGGGATATAGCAATCAGCCCCAGCATTTT
CASSEDVTGGYSNQPQHF
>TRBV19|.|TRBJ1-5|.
TGTGCCACTGAAAGGACACCCCTTGGGGGCAATCAGCCCCAGCATTTT
CATERTPLGGNQPQHF
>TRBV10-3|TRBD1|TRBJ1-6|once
TGTGCCATCAGTGAGTCGGGACAGGGGGCGAAAAATTCACCCCTCCACTTT
CAISESGQGAKNSPLHF
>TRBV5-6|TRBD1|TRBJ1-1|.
TGTGCCAGCAGCCTTGGGACAGTGAACACTGAAGCTTTCTTT
CASSLGTVNTEAFF
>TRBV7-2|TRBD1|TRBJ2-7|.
TGTGCCAGCAGCTTAGGGACAGGCCCTTGGTACTTC
CASSLGTGPWYF
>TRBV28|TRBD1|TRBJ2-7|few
TGTGCCAGCAGTCGGACAGGGTGGGATTTCTACGAGCAGTACTTC
CASSRTGWDFYEQYF
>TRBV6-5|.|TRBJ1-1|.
TGTGCCAGCACCCGAATCCAGGGGACAGAAGCTTTCTTT
CASTRIQGTEAFF
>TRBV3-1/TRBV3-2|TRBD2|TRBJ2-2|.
TGTGCCAGCAGCCAAGACCCCCTAGCGGGAGTGGGGAACACCGGGGAGCTGTTTTTT
CASSQDPLAGVGNTGELFF
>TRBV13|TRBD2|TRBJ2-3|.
TGTGCCAGCAGCTCTCCGGGACTAGCGGGGGGCCCCACAGATACGCAGTATTTT
CASSSPGLAGGPTDTQYF
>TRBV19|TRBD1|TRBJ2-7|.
TGTGCCAGTAGTATGGGACAGGGGGCCTACGAGCAGTACTTC
CASSMGQGAYEQYF
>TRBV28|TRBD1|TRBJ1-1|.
TGTGCCAGCAGGCCCCCGACAGGGTACGCTGAAGCTTTCTTT
CASRPPTGYAEAFF
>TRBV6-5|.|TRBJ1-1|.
TGTGCCAGCCCGACTCCGGCGGGGATCACTGAAGCTTTCTTT
CASPTPAGITEAFF
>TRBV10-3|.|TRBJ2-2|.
TGTGCCATCAGTGAGTCTGGAGGCAGCGCCAACACCGGGGAGCTGTTTTTT
CAISESGGSANTGELFF
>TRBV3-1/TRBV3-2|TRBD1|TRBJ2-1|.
TGTGCCAGCAGCCGAGCGGGACAGGGGGCAGCCTACAATGAGCAGTTCTTC
CASSRAGQGAAYNEQFF
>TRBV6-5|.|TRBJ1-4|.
TGTGCCAGCGCCCTGGGCGGGACTAATGAAAAACTGTTTTTT
CASALGGTNEKLFF
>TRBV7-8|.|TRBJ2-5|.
TGTGCCAGCAGCCGAGGACTACAAGAGACCCAGTACTTC
CASSRGLQETQYF
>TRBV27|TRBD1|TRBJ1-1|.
TGTGCCAGCAGCGCCCCCGGGACAGGGAACACTGAAGCTTTCTTT
CASSAPGTGNTEAFF
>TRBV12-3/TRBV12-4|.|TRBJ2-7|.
TGTGCCAGCTCGCCCACGGGCTCCTACGAGCAGTACTTC
CASSPTGSYEQYF
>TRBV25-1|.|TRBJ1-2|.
TGTGCCAGCAGTGAAAACAGGGAGAACTATGGCTACACCTTC
CASSENRENYGYTF
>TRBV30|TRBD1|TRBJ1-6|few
TGTGCCGGGGCGGGACAGTATAATTCACCCCTCCACTTT
CAGAGQYNSPLHF
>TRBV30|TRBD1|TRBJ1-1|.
TGTGCCTGGAGTGTAAGTCCAGGGGGCAATCGAGCTTTCTTT
CAWSVSPGGNRAFF
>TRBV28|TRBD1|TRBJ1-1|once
TGTGCCAGCAGTCTACCGTCCCCTCCCGGGACAGAGGTCGGAGCTTTCTTT
CASSLPSPPGTEVGAFF
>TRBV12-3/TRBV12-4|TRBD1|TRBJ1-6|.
TGTGCCAGCACTCGGACAGGGGGTTCACCCCTCCACTTT
CASTRTGGSPLHF
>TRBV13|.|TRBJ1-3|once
TGTGCCAGCAGCTTAAACCAGGGGCTCTCTGGAAACACCATATATTTT
CASSLNQGLSGNTIYF
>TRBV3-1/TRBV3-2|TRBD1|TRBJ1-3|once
TGTGCCAGCAGCCTATTAACAGGGGGCTCTGGAAACACCATATATTTT
CASSLLTGGSGNTIYF
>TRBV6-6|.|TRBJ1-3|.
TGTGCCAGCAGTTCCGAATTCGGGGGAGACGGAAACACCATATATTTT
CASSSEFGGDGNTIYF
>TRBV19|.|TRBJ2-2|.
TGTGCCAGTAGGATAGACCGCGGGGAGCTGTTTTTT
CASRIDRGELFF
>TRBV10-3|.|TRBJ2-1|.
TGTGCCATCAGTGGACCCGGGACTCCAAATGAGCAGTTCTTC
CAISGPGTPNEQFF
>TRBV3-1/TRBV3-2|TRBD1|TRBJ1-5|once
TGTGCCAGCAGCCGAGGACAGGGGGCGTTAAGCAATCAGCCCCAGCATTTT
CASSRGQGALSNQPQHF
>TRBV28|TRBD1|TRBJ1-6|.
TGTGCCAGCAGTCCCGGGACAGGGAGGTCACCCCTCCACTTT
CASSPGTGRSPLHF
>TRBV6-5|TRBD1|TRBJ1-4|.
TGTGCCAGCAGTTACCGCAGGGGGAAGAGTGAAAAACTGTTTTTT
CASSYRRGKSEKLFF
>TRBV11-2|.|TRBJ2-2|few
TGTGCCAGCAGCTTAACCCCAGAGAACACCGGGGAGCTGTTTTTT
CASSLTPENTGELFF
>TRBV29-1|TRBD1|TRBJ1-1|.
TGCAGCGTTGAACAGGGGGAAACTGAAGCTTTCTTT
CSVEQGETEAFF
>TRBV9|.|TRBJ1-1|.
TGTGCCAGCAGCGTAGGTCCGGGACAGAACACTGAAGCTTTCTTT
CASSVGPGQNTEAFF
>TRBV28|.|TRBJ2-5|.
TGTGCCAGCAGTTTGTCCCAGCAAGAGACCCAGTACTTC
CASSLSQQETQYF
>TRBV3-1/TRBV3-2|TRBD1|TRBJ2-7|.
TGTGCCAGCAGCCTAACAGGGGGATACGAGCAGTACTTC
CASSLTGGYEQYF
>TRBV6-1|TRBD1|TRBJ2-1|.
TGTGCCAGCAGTGGAATGGGACAGGGGGACTGGCATGAGCAGTTCTTC
CASSGMGQGDWHEQFF
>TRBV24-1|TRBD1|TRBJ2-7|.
TGTGCCACCAGTGTTACCCGGGACAGGGGTTACGAGCAGTACTTC
CATSVTRDRGYEQYF
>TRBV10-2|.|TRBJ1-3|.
TGCGCCAGCAGTGAGTCGCCAGGGGTCTCTGGAAACACCATATATTTT
CASSESPGVSGNTIYF
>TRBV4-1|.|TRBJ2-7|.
TGCGCCAGCAGCCCTGCCGACAGCTCCTACGAGCAGTACTTC
CASSPADSSYEQYF
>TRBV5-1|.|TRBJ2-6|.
TGCGCCAGTTCTTTGTCTGGGGCCAACGTCCTGACTTTC
CASSLSGANVLTF
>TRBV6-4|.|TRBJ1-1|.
TGTGCCAGCAGTGACTCGAGATTAACAGGGAATATCTCGATAAAGGGGGACACTGAAGCTTTCTTT
CASSDSRLTGNISIKGDTEAFF
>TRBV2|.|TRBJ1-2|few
TGTGCCAGCAGCGCAGCGGGTGGCTACACCTTC
CASSAAGGYTF
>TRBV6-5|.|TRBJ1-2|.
TGTGCCAGCAGCTACGAAGCCAGGGTCATCTATGGCTACACCTTC
CASSYEARVIYGYTF
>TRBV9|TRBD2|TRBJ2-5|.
TGTGCCAGCAGCCCCTGGACTAGCGGGGTGGGAGAGACCCAGTACTTC
CASSPWTSGVGETQYF
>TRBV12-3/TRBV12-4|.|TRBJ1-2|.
TGTGCCAGCAGCCGTTCGGAGAACTATGGCTACACCTTC
CASSRSENYGYTF
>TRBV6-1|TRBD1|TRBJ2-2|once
TGTGCCAGCAGTGGGCCGCAGGGGGCGCGTGACACCGGGGAGCTGTTTTTT
CASSGPQGARDTGELFF
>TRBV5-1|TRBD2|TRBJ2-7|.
TGCGCCAGCAGCCGGGGACTAGCTATCTACGAGCAGTACTTC
CASSRGLAIYEQYF
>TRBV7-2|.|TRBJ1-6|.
TGTGCCAGCAGCTTACTTCTTGGGAGAAATTCACCCCTCCACTTT
CASSLLLGRNSPLHF
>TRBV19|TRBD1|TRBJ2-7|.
TGTGCCAGTAGTGACCGGGACAGGGCTTCCTACGAGCAGTACTTC
CASSDRDRASYEQYF
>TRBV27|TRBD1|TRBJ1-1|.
TGTGCCAGCAGTTCCGAAAGACAGGGGTACGGGGGTGGGTTCACTGAAGCTTTCTTT
CASSSERQGYGGGFTEAFF